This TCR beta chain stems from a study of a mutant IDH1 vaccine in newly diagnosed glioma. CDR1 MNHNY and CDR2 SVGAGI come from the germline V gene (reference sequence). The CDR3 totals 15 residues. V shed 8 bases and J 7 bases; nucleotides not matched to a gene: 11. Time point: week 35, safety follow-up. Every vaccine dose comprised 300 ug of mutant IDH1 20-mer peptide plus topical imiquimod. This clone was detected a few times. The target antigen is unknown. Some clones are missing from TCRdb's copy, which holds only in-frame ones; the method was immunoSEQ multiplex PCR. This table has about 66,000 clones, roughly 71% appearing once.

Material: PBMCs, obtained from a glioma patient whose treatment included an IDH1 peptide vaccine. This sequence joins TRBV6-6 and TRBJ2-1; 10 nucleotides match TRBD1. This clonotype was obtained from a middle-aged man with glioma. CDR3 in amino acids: CASSKAGQGVNEQFF. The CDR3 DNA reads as TGTGCCAGCTCTAAGGCCGGACAGGGGGTTAATGAGCAGTTCTTC.